This TCR beta chain was retrieved from a study of CD8 T cells in Susac syndrome (dated by TCRdb to 2018 to 2020). Study-wide context: Repertoire sequencing was used to test whether CD8+ T cell activation and differentiation in Susac syndrome was antigen driven. CD8+ T cell repertoire clonality was compared between about a dozen healthy donors, approximately 14 Susac syndrome patients and around 15 multiple sclerosis patients. The study at large found these results: The TCR sequencing and HLA analysis was acknowledged to have included a relatively small number of individuals.

Concerning this clonotype: The antigen it binds to is not known. No much larger clone exists at a distance of one base, and base qualities are not known.

Peripheral blood CD8+ and CD4+ T cells from healthy donors, Susac syndrome patients and multiple sclerosis patients were profiled by high-throughput TCR beta sequencing. The multiple sclerosis controls were treatment-naive patients who had stable or active relapsing-remitting disease and met the revised McDonald criteria. CD8+ TEMRA cells were enriched by FACS, while bulk CD8+ and CD4+ T cells were purified by magnetic negative isolation. Blood was collected in EDTA tubes and processed within 24 hours, with PBMCs isolated through density gradient centrifugation. PBMCs destined for TCR sequencing were cryopreserved in liquid nitrogen and later thawed in a 37 °C water bath. Purity of sorted or isolated CD4+, CD8+ and CD8+ TEMRA cells was at least 90%. RNA was extracted using the RNeasy kit, and about 0.45 to 1 microgram was reverse transcribed with random hexamers. TCR beta CDR3 regions were amplified with the immunoSEQ multiplex PCR assay covering 54 Vbeta and 13 Jbeta segments. To correct PCR amplification bias, a synthetic template baseline was used for both primer optimization and computational correction. As for the original processing: Reads were assigned to V, D and J genes according to IMGT and analyzed in immunoSEQ Analyzer, with only productive sequences retained. Clonality was calculated as one minus the Shannon entropy normalized by log2 of the number of productive unique sequences. For each patient and control, public and private clones were evaluated among the 100 most prevalent clones. Susac-specific clones were defined as absent from healthy and MS cohorts, 1052 published viral clones and other ImmuneACCESS disease sequences. In TCRdb, the public reads were trimmed at Q25 with fastp and aligned with MiXCR, with productive beta chains retained. Every distinct CDR3 protein forms one entry, paired with its most common genes and DNA. The V and J calls and clone size come from TCRdb's table, not from the authors' own analysis. This sample comprises 130,000 or so distinct CDR3 sequences, over 80% of them detected only once. Of the sample, around 0.5% falls within the top ten clones.

Sequences DFQATT (CDR1) and SNEGSKA (CDR2) are obtained from the germline V gene (reference sequence). V ends up 0 bases short and J 2 bases short, with an unmatched junction base count of 10. The CDR3 starts with the cysteine, ends with the phenylalanine, and has 17 residues. The CDR3 DNA has 51 bases and is translated from base 1. The V and J genes are TRBV20-1 and TRBJ2-5; 9 central nucleotides agree with TRBD2. The material sequenced was CD8+ T cells from PBMCs. The receptor's source is a human donor with multiple sclerosis. The DNA reads TGCAGTGCTAGAGATCTTGCTAGCGGGACCTCACAAGAGACCCAGTACTTC. Its protein product is CSARDLASGTSQETQYF.